This TCR beta chain was sequenced during a study of blood T cell repertoires in COVID-19 (dated by TCRdb to about 2020). The study in broad terms: Collaborator samples came from the United States, Italy and Spain and covered acute and convalescent phases of COVID-19. The dataset comprised deeply sampled blood TCRbeta repertoires from subjects exposed to, actively infected with, or recovered from COVID-19. Samples came from the ongoing ImmuneRACE study (first 160 participants) plus 1,254 subjects from 6 global collaborators. Where available, HLA class I and class II types were taken from metadata supplied by the sample provider and were not determined by assay-based typing. Sample metadata almost always included a de-identified subject ID, COVID-19 status, age in years and sex. The material from the prospective study consisted of cDNA or gDNA derived from T cells, B-cell-depleted T cells, or PBMCs. The repertoires were released in a freely available public database intended as a resource for research on the immune response to SARS-CoV-2.

TCRbeta CDR3 regions were amplified from genomic DNA by means of the immunoSEQ Assay, a bias-controlled multiplex PCR. Turning to the authors' computational methods: The number of nucleated cells in each sample was estimated from the amplification of reference gene primers within the assay. Sequence reads were collapsed and filtered to measure the absolute abundance of every unique TCRbeta CDR3 rearrangement. Productive Simpson clonality was computed per sample as the square root of Simpson's diversity index over productive rearrangements. TCRdb's version of the immuneACCESS table is confined to in-frame rearrangements and falls short of the full clone set. An unresolved V gene accounts for under half of the shortfall where checked; the remainder is of unknown origin. The D gene and trimming were derived from the DNA, and the V and J assignments and clone size from that table. The sample includes 90,000 to 120,000 clones, with under 95% observed a single time. The biggest ten clones account for around 1.2% of the sample.

Worth noting for this clone: The clone's antigen remains unknown. Base quality data are lacking; no much larger clone is found one base away.

Study-wide conclusions, independent of this receptor: How much clinical and demographic metadata was included differed by source and by participant, and the metadata was provided uncurated.

V sheds 3 bases and J sheds 4 bases, leaving 15 bases between their ends. The CDR3 numbers 15 residues from cysteine through phenylalanine. The retained sequence is limited to the CDR3, 45 bases, with the frame set at the first base. CDR1 SGHTA and CDR2 FQGNSA are derived from the germline V gene. Each collaborating institution followed its own protocols to collect whole blood in K2EDTA tubes. Collaborator samples were shipped for TCRbeta analysis as frozen whole blood, isolated PBMCs, or DNA extracted from either sample type. The receptor was derived from a woman under 40 with acute or convalescent COVID-19. The V and J genes are TRBV7-2 and TRBJ1-2; the D region possibly corresponds to TRBD1 (5 bases align). Sequenced input: peripheral blood. The nucleotide sequence is given as TGTGCCAGCAGCTTTACAGGTCCGGAGATCTATGGCTACACCTTC. The resulting protein is CASSFTGPEIYGYTF.